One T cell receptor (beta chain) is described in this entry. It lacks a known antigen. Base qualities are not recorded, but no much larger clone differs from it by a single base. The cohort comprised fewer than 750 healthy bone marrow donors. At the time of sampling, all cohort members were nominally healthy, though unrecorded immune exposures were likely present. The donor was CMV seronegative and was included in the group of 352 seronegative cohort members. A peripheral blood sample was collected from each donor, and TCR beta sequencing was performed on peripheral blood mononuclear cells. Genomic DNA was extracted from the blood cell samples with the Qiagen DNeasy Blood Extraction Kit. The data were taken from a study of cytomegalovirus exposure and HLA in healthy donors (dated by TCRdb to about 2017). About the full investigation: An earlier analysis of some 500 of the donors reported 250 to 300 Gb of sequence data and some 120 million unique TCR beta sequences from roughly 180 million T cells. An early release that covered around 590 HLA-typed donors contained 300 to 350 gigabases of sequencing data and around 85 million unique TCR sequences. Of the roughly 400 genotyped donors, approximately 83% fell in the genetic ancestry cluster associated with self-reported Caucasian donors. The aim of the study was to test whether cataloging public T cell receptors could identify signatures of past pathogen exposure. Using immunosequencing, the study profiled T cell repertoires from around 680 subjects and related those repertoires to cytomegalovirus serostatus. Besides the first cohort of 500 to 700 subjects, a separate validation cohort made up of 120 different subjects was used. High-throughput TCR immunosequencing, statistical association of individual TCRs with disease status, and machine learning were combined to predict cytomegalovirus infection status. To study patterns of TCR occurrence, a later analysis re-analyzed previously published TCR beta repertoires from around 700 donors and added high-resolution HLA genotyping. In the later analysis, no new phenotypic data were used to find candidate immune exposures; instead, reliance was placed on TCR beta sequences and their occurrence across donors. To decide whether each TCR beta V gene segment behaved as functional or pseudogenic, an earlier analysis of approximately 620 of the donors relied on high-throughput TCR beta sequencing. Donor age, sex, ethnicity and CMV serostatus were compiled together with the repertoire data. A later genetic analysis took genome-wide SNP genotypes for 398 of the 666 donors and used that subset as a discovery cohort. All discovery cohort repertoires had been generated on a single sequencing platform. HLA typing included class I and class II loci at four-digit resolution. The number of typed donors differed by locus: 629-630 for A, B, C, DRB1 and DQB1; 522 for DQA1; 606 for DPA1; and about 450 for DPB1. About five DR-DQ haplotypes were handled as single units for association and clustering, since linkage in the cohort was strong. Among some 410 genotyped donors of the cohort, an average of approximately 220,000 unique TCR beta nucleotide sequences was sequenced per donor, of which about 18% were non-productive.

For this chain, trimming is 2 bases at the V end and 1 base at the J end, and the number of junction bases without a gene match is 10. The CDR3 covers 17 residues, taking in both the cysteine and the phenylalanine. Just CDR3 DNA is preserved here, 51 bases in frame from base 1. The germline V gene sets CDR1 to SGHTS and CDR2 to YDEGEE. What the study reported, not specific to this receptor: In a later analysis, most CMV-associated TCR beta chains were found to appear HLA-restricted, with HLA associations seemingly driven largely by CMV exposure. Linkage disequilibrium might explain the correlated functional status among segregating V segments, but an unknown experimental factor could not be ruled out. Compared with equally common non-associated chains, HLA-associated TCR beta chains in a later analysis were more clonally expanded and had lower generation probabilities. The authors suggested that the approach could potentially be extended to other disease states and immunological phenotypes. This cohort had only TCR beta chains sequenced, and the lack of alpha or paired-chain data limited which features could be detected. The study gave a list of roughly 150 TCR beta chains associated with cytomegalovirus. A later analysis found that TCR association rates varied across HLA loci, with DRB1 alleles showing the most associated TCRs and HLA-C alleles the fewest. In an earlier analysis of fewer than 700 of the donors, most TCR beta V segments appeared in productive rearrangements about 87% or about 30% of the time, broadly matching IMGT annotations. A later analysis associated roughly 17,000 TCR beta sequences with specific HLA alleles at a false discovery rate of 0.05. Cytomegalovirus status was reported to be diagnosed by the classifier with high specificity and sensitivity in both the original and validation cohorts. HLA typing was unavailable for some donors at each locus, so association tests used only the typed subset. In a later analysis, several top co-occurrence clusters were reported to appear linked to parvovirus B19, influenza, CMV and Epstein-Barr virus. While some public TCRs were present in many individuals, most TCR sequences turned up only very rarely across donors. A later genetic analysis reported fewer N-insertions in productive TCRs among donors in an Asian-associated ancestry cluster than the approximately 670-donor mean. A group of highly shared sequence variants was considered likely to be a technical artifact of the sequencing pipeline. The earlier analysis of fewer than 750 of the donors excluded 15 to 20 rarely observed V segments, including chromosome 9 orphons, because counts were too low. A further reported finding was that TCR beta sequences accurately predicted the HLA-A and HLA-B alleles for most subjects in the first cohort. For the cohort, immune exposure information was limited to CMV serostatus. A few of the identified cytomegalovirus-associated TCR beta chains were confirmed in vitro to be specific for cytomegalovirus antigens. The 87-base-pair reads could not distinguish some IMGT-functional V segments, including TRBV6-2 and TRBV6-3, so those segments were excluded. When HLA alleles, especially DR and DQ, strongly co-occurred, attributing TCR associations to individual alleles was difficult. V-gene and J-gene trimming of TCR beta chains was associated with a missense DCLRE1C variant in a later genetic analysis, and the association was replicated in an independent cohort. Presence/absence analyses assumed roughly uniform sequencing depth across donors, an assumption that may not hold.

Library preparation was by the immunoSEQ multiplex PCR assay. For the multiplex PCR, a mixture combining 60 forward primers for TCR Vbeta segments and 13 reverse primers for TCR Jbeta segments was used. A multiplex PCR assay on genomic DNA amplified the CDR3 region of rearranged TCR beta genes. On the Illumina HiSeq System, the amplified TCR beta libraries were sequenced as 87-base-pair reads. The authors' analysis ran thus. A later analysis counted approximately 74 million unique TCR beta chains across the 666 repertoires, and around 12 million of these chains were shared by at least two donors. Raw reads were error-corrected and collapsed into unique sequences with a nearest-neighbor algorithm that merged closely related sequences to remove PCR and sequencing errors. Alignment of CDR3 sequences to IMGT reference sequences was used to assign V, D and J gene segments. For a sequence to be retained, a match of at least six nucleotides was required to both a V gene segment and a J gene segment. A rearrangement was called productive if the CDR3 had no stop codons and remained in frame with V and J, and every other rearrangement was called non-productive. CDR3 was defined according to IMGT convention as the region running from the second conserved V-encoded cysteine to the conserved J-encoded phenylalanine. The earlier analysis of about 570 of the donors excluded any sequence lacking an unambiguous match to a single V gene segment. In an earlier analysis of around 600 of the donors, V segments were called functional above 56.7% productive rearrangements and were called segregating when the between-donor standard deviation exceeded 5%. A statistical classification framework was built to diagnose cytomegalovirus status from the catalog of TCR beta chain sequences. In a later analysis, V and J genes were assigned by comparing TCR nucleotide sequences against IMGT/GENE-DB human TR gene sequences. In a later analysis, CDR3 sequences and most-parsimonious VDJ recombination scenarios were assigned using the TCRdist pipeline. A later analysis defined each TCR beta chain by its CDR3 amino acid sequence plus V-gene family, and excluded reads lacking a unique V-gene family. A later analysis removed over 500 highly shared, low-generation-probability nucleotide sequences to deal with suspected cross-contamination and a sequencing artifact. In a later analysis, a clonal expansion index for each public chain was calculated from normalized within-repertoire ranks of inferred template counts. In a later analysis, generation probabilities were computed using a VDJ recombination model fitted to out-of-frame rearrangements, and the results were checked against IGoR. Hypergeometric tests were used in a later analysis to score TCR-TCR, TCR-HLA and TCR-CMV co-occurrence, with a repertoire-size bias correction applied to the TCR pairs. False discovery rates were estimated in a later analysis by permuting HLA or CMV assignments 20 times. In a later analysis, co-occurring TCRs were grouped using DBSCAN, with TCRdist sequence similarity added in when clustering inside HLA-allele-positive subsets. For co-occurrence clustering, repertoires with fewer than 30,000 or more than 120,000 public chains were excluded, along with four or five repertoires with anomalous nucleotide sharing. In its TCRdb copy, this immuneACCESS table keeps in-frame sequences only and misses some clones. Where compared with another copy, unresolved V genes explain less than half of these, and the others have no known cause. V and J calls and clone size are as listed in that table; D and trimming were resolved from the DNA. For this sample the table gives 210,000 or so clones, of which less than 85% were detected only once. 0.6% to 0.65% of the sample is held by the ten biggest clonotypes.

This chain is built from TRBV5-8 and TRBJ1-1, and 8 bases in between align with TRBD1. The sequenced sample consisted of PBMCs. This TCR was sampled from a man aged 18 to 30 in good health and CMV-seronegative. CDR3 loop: CASSFTDAGQGNTEAFF. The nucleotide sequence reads TGTGCCAGCAGCTTCACCGATGCTGGACAGGGGAACACTGAAGCTTTCTTT.